The clone carrying this T cell receptor beta chain has more than one count but fewer than ten. As yet, its antigen is unknown. Germline CDR1 MNHEY, CDR2 SVGAGI. The CDR3 totals 12 residues. Between the trimmed V and J ends, which lost 6 bases and 4 bases, there was a span of 9 bases. Peripheral blood genomic DNA, not sorted cells or RNA, was the template. The data stem from a study of T cell repertoires in aging, cancer and after chemotherapy. General study findings and limits: Compared with age-matched healthy donors, untreated hematological or solid cancer patients showed higher blood TCR clonality. Median generation probability rose over the chemotherapy interval in each cancer cohort, suggesting rebound thymic output. Loss of evenness, beyond lost richness, contributed to age-related TCR diversity decline in cancer patients.

TRB rearrangements spanning V, D and J were amplified using mixed TRB-A/B primers. TCRdb ran MiXCR on the multiplex PCR reads and lists one entry per CDR3 protein. The sample gives 9,500 to 13,000 distinct CDR3 sequences, around 40% of which show up once; about 8.2% is in the top ten. The sequence was collected from a human donor in good health. Sample: blood. The chain links TRBV6-5 to TRBJ1-1; D not resolved. The CDR3 loop reads CASSRPGTEAFF. The DNA of the CDR3 is TGTGCCAGCAGCCGACCGGGCACTGAAGCTTTCTTT.